This T cell receptor beta chain was obtained from a study of Ad26.COV2.S vaccination and SARS-CoV-2 variants (dated by TCRdb to 2020 to 2023). A note on the overall study: Sequencing of the TCRbeta repertoire served to evaluate the specificity and breadth of SARS-CoV-2-reactive T cell receptors following Ad26.COV2.S vaccination. The TCR-sequenced set comprised around 30 samples: approximately 19 Ad26.COV2.S vaccine recipients, 5 placebo recipients and 8 SARS-CoV-2 convalescent individuals.

The paper's findings and limits, for the study overall: Compared with placebo recipients, Ad26.COV2.S recipients showed higher spike-specific TCR breadth (P = 0.0014). Comparable non-spike TCR breadth was observed between vaccine and placebo recipients, consistent with only spike being contained in the vaccine. Substantial breadth of spike-specific CD8+ and CD4+ T cell responses was reported after vaccination. It was noted by the authors that total T cell responses may have been underestimated by the TCR breadth and depth analyses.

Per the germline V gene (reference sequence), PRHDT is the CDR1 and FYEKMQ is the CDR2. Measured from the cysteine to the phenylalanine, the CDR3 is 16 residues long. The CDR3 DNA has 48 bases and is translated from base 1. V is pared back by 4 bases and J by 8 bases, with 18 bases lying between the germline termini. A remark on this clone: What antigen it recognizes has not been identified. Per-nucleotide qualities are absent, and no much larger clonotype sits a single base away.

TCRbeta CDR3 regions were sequenced with the immunoSEQ Assay. After extraction, genomic DNA underwent amplification by bias-controlled multiplex PCR, followed by high-throughput sequencing. Concerning the study's data processing: Collapsing and filtering of sequences were performed to quantify the absolute abundance of each unique TCRbeta CDR3 region. T cell fraction was estimated by normalizing TCRbeta template counts to usable DNA, with usable DNA measured through amplification of reference genes found in all nucleated cells. Repertoire TCRs were annotated as SARS-CoV-2-specific when V gene, CDR3 amino acid sequence and J gene were exactly matched to a known reactive TCR set. MIRA supplied the reference SARS-CoV-2 TCR set, which was filtered for enrichment in COVID-19-positive ImmuneCODE repertoires so that public or cross-reactive TCRs were removed. Using the MIRA antigens, annotated TCRs were further analysed by specific ORF or by position within an ORF. Breadth was defined as the number of annotated unique rearrangements divided by the total number of unique productive rearrangements, and depth was defined as the summed frequency of the annotated unique rearrangements. Group comparisons of TCR breadth used two-sided Wilcoxon rank-sum tests. As stored in TCRdb, this immuneACCESS dataset retains in-frame rearrangements with V and J assigned. A fraction of the clones does not appear; measured against another copy, unresolved V genes explain less than half of the discrepancy, and the remainder lacks a known reason. For V, J and clone size, that table is used; D and trimming come from the DNA. The sample data list around 86,000 clones, and roughly 84% of these were observed just once. The ten largest clonotypes hold roughly 15% of the sample.

The sample's time point label is to be understood as: individuals recovered from natural SARS-CoV-2 infection. The chain employs TRBV13 and TRBJ1-6; TRBD1 is possibly the D segment (6 matching bases). This TCR derives from a human donor who had recovered from COVID-19. The specimen was peripheral blood, collected after recovery from COVID-19. The DNA sequence is as follows: TGTGCCAGCAGCTCGAGCAGGGGAGGGACTGATTCACCCCTCCACTTT. This sequence encodes CASSSSRGGTDSPLHF.